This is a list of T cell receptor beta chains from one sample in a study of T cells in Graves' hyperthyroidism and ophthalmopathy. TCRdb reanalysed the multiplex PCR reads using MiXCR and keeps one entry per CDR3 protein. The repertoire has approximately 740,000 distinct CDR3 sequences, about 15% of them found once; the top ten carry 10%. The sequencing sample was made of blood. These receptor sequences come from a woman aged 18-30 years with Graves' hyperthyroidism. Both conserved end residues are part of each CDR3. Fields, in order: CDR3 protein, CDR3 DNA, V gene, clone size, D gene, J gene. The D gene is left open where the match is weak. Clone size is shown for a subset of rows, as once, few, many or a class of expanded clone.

cdr3_aa: CASSLTKGPVNTEAFF; cdr3_nt: TGTGCCAGCAGTTTAACCAAAGGACCGGTGAACACTGAAGCTTTCTTT; v_call: TRBV27; clone_size: many; d_call: .; j_call: TRBJ1-1
cdr3_aa: CAWDQGRTYEQYF; cdr3_nt: TGTGCCTGGGATCAGGGGCGAACCTACGAGCAGTACTTC; v_call: TRBV30; clone_size: many; d_call: .; j_call: TRBJ2-7
cdr3_aa: CASSSLQNNYGYTF; cdr3_nt: TGTGCCAGCAGCTCCTTACAGAATAACTATGGCTACACCTTC; v_call: TRBV7-9; clone_size: .; d_call: .; j_call: TRBJ1-2
cdr3_aa: CAWSRGNSYEQYF; cdr3_nt: TGTGCCTGGAGTAGGGGGAATTCCTACGAGCAGTACTTC; v_call: TRBV30; clone_size: few; d_call: .; j_call: TRBJ2-7
cdr3_aa: CASSRDGGAQKTQYF; cdr3_nt: TGTGCCAGCAGCAGGGACGGGGGGGCTCAGAAGACCCAGTACTTC; v_call: TRBV12-3/TRBV12-4; clone_size: many; d_call: TRBD2; j_call: TRBJ2-5
cdr3_aa: CASSWLDSGGYEQYF; cdr3_nt: TGTGCCAGCAGCTGGCTAGATAGCGGGGGCTACGAGCAGTACTTC; v_call: TRBV7-2; clone_size: .; d_call: TRBD2; j_call: TRBJ2-7
cdr3_aa: CASSLGGVDGDQPQHF; cdr3_nt: TGTGCCAGCAGCTTAGGAGGGGTAGACGGAGACCAGCCCCAGCATTTT; v_call: TRBV7-8; clone_size: many; d_call: .; j_call: TRBJ1-5
cdr3_aa: CATSDPPRRGSAEKLFF; cdr3_nt: TGTGCCACCAGTGATCCCCCACGGCGAGGGTCGGCGGAAAAACTGTTTTTT; v_call: TRBV24-1; clone_size: .; d_call: .; j_call: TRBJ1-4
cdr3_aa: CAWKSQAEFSGNTIYF; cdr3_nt: TGTGCCTGGAAGTCACAGGCGGAATTCTCTGGAAACACCATATATTTT; v_call: TRBV30; clone_size: many; d_call: .; j_call: TRBJ1-3
cdr3_aa: CASSYLREGRETQYF; cdr3_nt: TGTGCCAGCAGTTACTTACGGGAGGGCCGAGAGACCCAGTACTTC; v_call: TRBV6-6; clone_size: many; d_call: TRBD2; j_call: TRBJ2-5
cdr3_aa: CASSLGPLQGSNQPQHF; cdr3_nt: TGCGCCAGCAGCCTGGGCCCTTTGCAAGGGAGCAATCAGCCCCAGCATTTT; v_call: TRBV5-1; clone_size: few; d_call: .; j_call: TRBJ1-5
cdr3_aa: CSAREATATLGNTGELFF; cdr3_nt: TGCAGTGCTAGAGAGGCGACAGCTACCCTTGGAAACACCGGGGAGCTGTTTTTT; v_call: TRBV20-1; clone_size: few; d_call: .; j_call: TRBJ2-2
cdr3_aa: CASSLIQGLYYEQYF; cdr3_nt: TGTGCCAGCAGTTTAATTCAGGGCCTTTACTACGAGCAGTACTTC; v_call: TRBV28; clone_size: many; d_call: .; j_call: TRBJ2-7
cdr3_aa: CASLQRSRRTNGETQYF; cdr3_nt: TGTGCCAGCCTTCAACGCAGTAGGCGGACCAACGGAGAGACCCAGTACTTC; v_call: TRBV2; clone_size: many; d_call: .; j_call: TRBJ2-5
cdr3_aa: CAWSRASGGYEQYF; cdr3_nt: TGTGCCTGGAGTAGGGCTAGCGGGGGCTACGAGCAGTACTTC; v_call: TRBV30; clone_size: many; d_call: TRBD2; j_call: TRBJ2-7
cdr3_aa: CASRGREGNEQFF; cdr3_nt: TGTGCCAGCAGGGGAAGGGAGGGCAATGAGCAGTTCTTC; v_call: TRBV12-3/TRBV12-4; clone_size: many; d_call: TRBD2; j_call: TRBJ2-1
cdr3_aa: CASSPTGGGEKLFF; cdr3_nt: TGTGCCAGCAGTCCAACAGGGGGAGGTGAAAAACTGTTTTTT; v_call: TRBV6-1; clone_size: many; d_call: TRBD1; j_call: TRBJ1-4
cdr3_aa: CASSQGAGGTGELFF; cdr3_nt: TGCGCCAGCAGCCAAGGGGCAGGGGGCACCGGGGAGCTGTTTTTT; v_call: TRBV4-1; clone_size: .; d_call: TRBD1; j_call: TRBJ2-2
cdr3_aa: CASSYSLGLAEPEAFF; cdr3_nt: TGTGCCAGCAGTTACTCGCTTGGACTGGCCGAACCCGAAGCTTTCTTT; v_call: TRBV6-5; clone_size: many; d_call: .; j_call: TRBJ1-1
cdr3_aa: CSAKEGLKTQYF; cdr3_nt: TGCAGTGCTAAGGAGGGCCTAAAGACCCAGTACTTC; v_call: TRBV20-1; clone_size: many; d_call: .; j_call: TRBJ2-5
cdr3_aa: CASSRYRGLPVGETQYF; cdr3_nt: TGTGCCAGCAGTCGCTACCGCGGACTACCGGTCGGCGAGACCCAGTACTTC; v_call: TRBV6-2/TRBV6-3; clone_size: few; d_call: .; j_call: TRBJ2-5
cdr3_aa: CASSPRQTYSNQPQHF; cdr3_nt: TGTGCCAGCAGCCCCCGACAGACCTATAGCAATCAGCCCCAGCATTTT; v_call: TRBV7-2; clone_size: .; d_call: .; j_call: TRBJ1-5
cdr3_aa: CSAISLRGNTEAFF; cdr3_nt: TGCAGTGCTATTTCCTTGAGGGGGAACACTGAAGCTTTCTTT; v_call: TRBV20-1; clone_size: many; d_call: .; j_call: TRBJ1-1
cdr3_aa: CASSEGIGFGDEQFF; cdr3_nt: TGTGCCAGCAGTGAGGGGATCGGGTTTGGCGATGAGCAGTTCTTC; v_call: TRBV2; clone_size: many; d_call: .; j_call: TRBJ2-1
cdr3_aa: CSAPVGGNEQFF; cdr3_nt: TGCAGCGCACCGGTCGGGGGTAATGAGCAGTTCTTC; v_call: TRBV29-1; clone_size: .; d_call: .; j_call: TRBJ2-1
cdr3_aa: CASSTAVIRDDGYTF; cdr3_nt: TGTGCCAGCAGCACGGCGGTTATCCGGGACGATGGCTACACCTTC; v_call: TRBV7-9; clone_size: .; d_call: .; j_call: TRBJ1-2
cdr3_aa: CSVAPGGAEAFF; cdr3_nt: TGCAGCGTTGCTCCAGGCGGGGCTGAAGCTTTCTTT; v_call: TRBV29-1; clone_size: few; d_call: .; j_call: TRBJ1-1
cdr3_aa: CSVNRLAGYNEQFF; cdr3_nt: TGCAGTGTCAACCGACTAGCGGGTTACAATGAGCAGTTCTTC; v_call: TRBV20-1; clone_size: many; d_call: TRBD2; j_call: TRBJ2-1
cdr3_aa: CSARQPSGSPSYEQYF; cdr3_nt: TGCAGTGCTAGGCAGCCTAGCGGGAGTCCCAGCTACGAGCAGTACTTC; v_call: TRBV20-1; clone_size: many; d_call: TRBD2; j_call: TRBJ2-7
cdr3_aa: CASSIDGRGSYNEQFF; cdr3_nt: TGTGCCAGTAGTATAGATGGTAGGGGTTCCTACAATGAGCAGTTCTTC; v_call: TRBV19; clone_size: .; d_call: .; j_call: TRBJ2-1
cdr3_aa: CASSVRVTVGATEAFF; cdr3_nt: TGTGCCAGCTCCGTTAGGGTGACAGTCGGGGCCACTGAAGCTTTCTTT; v_call: TRBV18; clone_size: many; d_call: .; j_call: TRBJ1-1
cdr3_aa: CASSLTGLANNEQFF; cdr3_nt: TGTGCCAGCAGCTTAACGGGACTAGCAAACAATGAGCAGTTCTTC; v_call: TRBV7-9; clone_size: many; d_call: TRBD2; j_call: TRBJ2-1
cdr3_aa: CASSIRPGANVLTF; cdr3_nt: TGTGCCAGCAGTATTCGACCTGGGGCCAACGTCCTGACTTTC; v_call: TRBV2; clone_size: few; d_call: .; j_call: TRBJ2-6
cdr3_aa: CASSRPPGQSWGYTF; cdr3_nt: TGTGCCAGCAGTCGCCCCCCGGGGCAGAGCTGGGGCTACACCTTC; v_call: TRBV2; clone_size: many; d_call: .; j_call: TRBJ1-2
cdr3_aa: CAWRFAWGAFF; cdr3_nt: TGTGCCTGGAGATTCGCGTGGGGAGCTTTCTTT; v_call: TRBV30; clone_size: many; d_call: .; j_call: TRBJ1-1
cdr3_aa: CASSLANREETQCF; cdr3_nt: TGTGCCAGCAGCTTAGCGAATAGGGAAGAGACCCAGTGCTTC; v_call: TRBV7-9; clone_size: .; d_call: .; j_call: TRBJ2-5
cdr3_aa: CASTRLAGESEQFF; cdr3_nt: TGTGCCAGCACTAGACTAGCGGGAGAAAGTGAGCAGTTCTTC; v_call: TRBV7-2; clone_size: many; d_call: TRBD2; j_call: TRBJ2-1
cdr3_aa: CASSLLPPGTPRLGTGELFF; cdr3_nt: TGTGCCAGTAGTCTTCTCCCCCCCGGGACACCTCGTTTAGGCACCGGGGAGCTGTTTTTT; v_call: TRBV19; clone_size: .; d_call: .; j_call: TRBJ2-2
cdr3_aa: CASSSPTSFKAKNIQYF; cdr3_nt: TGTGCCAGCAGTTCTCCCACCTCCTTCAAAGCCAAAAACATTCAGTACTTC; v_call: TRBV12-3/TRBV12-4; clone_size: .; d_call: .; j_call: TRBJ2-4
cdr3_aa: CASSYSMLPAYEQYF; cdr3_nt: TGTGCCAGCAGTTACTCCATGCTCCCAGCCTACGAGCAGTACTTC; v_call: TRBV6-6; clone_size: .; d_call: .; j_call: TRBJ2-7
cdr3_aa: CASRLNPVSTDTQYF; cdr3_nt: TGTGCCAGCAGATTAAACCCGGTCAGCACAGATACGCAGTATTTT; v_call: TRBV7-9; clone_size: few; d_call: .; j_call: TRBJ2-3
cdr3_aa: CASRGGNTNYGYTF; cdr3_nt: TGTGCCAGCAGGGGGGGCAATACTAACTATGGCTACACCTTC; v_call: TRBV7-9; clone_size: few; d_call: .; j_call: TRBJ1-2
cdr3_aa: CASSFGQYEQYF; cdr3_nt: TGTGCCAGCAGTTTCGGACAGTACGAGCAGTACTTC; v_call: TRBV28; clone_size: many; d_call: .; j_call: TRBJ2-7
cdr3_aa: CASSPMGGSGYEQFF; cdr3_nt: TGTGCCAGCAGCCCGATGGGGGGGAGTGGGTATGAGCAGTTCTTC; v_call: TRBV7-9; clone_size: few; d_call: TRBD2; j_call: TRBJ2-1
cdr3_aa: CASSDGTLSTDTQYF; cdr3_nt: TGCGCCAGCAGTGATGGGACACTTAGCACAGATACGCAGTATTTT; v_call: TRBV10-1; clone_size: many; d_call: .; j_call: TRBJ2-3
cdr3_aa: CASMGQWNSPLHF; cdr3_nt: TGTGCCAGTATGGGACAGTGGAATTCACCCCTCCACTTT; v_call: TRBV19; clone_size: few; d_call: TRBD1; j_call: TRBJ1-6
cdr3_aa: CASRDYTDTQYF; cdr3_nt: TGCGCCAGCAGAGACTATACAGATACGCAGTATTTT; v_call: TRBV5-1; clone_size: many; d_call: .; j_call: TRBJ2-3
cdr3_aa: CAWSPGNAGNTIYF; cdr3_nt: TGTGCCTGGAGCCCAGGGAACGCTGGAAACACCATATATTTT; v_call: TRBV30; clone_size: few; d_call: .; j_call: TRBJ1-3
cdr3_aa: CASSVRGGGYTF; cdr3_nt: TGTGCCAGCAGCGTCAGGGGTGGTGGCTACACCTTC; v_call: TRBV9; clone_size: few; d_call: .; j_call: TRBJ1-2
cdr3_aa: CSVVVPGYEQYF; cdr3_nt: TGCAGCGTTGTTGTCCCCGGCTACGAGCAGTACTTC; v_call: TRBV29-1; clone_size: .; d_call: .; j_call: TRBJ2-7
cdr3_aa: CASSGEGGNQPQHF; cdr3_nt: TGTGCCAGCAGTGGGGAGGGTGGCAATCAGCCCCAGCATTTT; v_call: TRBV2; clone_size: many; d_call: .; j_call: TRBJ1-5